This TCR beta chain was obtained from a study of T cells after yellow fever vaccination. Study details: In the case of low-cell-number fractions, SMART-Seq v4 Ultra Low Input was used for preparation. Study-wide findings and caveats: Compared with primary, the secondary response was weaker and peaked at day 5, not 15. Researchers noted that a small share of clonotypes showed up in both CD4 and CD8 compartments.

Template switching by 5'RACE produced TCR cDNA, adding a universal primer site and UMIs. MiXCR was run by TCRdb on the 5' RACE reads, yielding one entry per CDR3 protein. The data show tens of thousands of distinct CDR3 sequences, with about 4.6% seen just once and around 45% held by the top ten. V gave up 5 bases and J gave up 3 bases, with 11 bases separating them. This CDR3 is 13 amino acids long. There are many counts of this clonotype. What it binds is not known. This TCR was sampled from a man aged 30 to 39 who received the YFV17D yellow fever vaccine. Here the sequenced sample was CD8+ T cells sorted from PBMCs, taken 5 days after the yellow fever booster vaccination. The gene calls are TRBV12-3 or TRBV12-4 and TRBJ2-7; D is possibly TRBD2 (5 bases). The chain's CDR3 is CASSPEGRYEQYF. The CDR3 DNA follows: TGTGCCAGCAGTCCCGAGGGTCGCTACGAGCAGTACTTC.